This T cell receptor (beta chain) was sequenced for a study of T-cell reconstitution after alpha-beta-depleted transplantation in children. Preparation of the TCRbeta library used unique molecular identifiers. TCRdb analysed the PCR reads with MiXCR anew, one entry per CDR3 protein. The table records around 200,000 distinct CDR3 sequences, over 5.5% of them present only once. This clonotype has a count of ten or more. Trimming removed 1 base at V and 1 base at J, with 10 bases between. The CDR3 covers 15 residues. Per germline, CDR1 SGHRS and CDR2 YFSETQ. The clonotype comes from a human donor who donated a stem cell graft to a child with Wiskott-Aldrich syndrome. Here the sequenced sample was PBMCs from the stem cell graft donor, taken from the stem cell graft. The rearrangement links TRBV5-1 to TRBJ2-3; D may correspond to TRBD1 or TRBD2 (6 bases each). CDR3 in DNA: TGCGCCAGCAGCTTGAGGGGGGTACGCACAGATACGCAGTATTTT. Its protein product is CASSLRGVRTDTQYF.